What follows describes a single T cell receptor (beta chain). What it recognizes is unknown. The data originate from a study of post-analysis software for immune sequencing data. Study in general: Multiple sclerosis in the patients followed relapsing-remitting, secondary progressive and progressive-relapsing courses.

Findings and limits, study-wide: Strong co-clustering by F measure linked samples that shared a preparation batch. The study found TRBV5-6, TRBV5-1 and TRBV20-1 among a few TRBV segments more frequent in patients than controls. People with multiple sclerosis had a significantly lower normalized Chao1 diversity than controls did.

The CDR3 is 15 amino acids. Germline loops: CDR1 SGHTA, CDR2 FQGTGA. V dropped 1 base and J dropped 6; count of bases not matched to a gene: 8. Incorporated into the TCR beta cDNA libraries were unique molecular identifiers, which served to reduce PCR and sequencing biases. TCRdb re-analysed the PCR reads in MiXCR, keeping a single row per CDR3 protein. This sample carries 740,000 or so distinct CDR3 sequences, roughly 50% of them seen once, and the ten largest clones take roughly 4.4%. Sequenced sample: blood. The rearrangement joins TRBV7-3 to TRBJ1-2; 7 positions agree with TRBD1. The TCR originated in a girl under 18 with multiple sclerosis. The DNA for the CDR3 is TGTGCCAGCAGCTTAAGCCCGGGACAGAATGATGGCTACACCTTC. Translation: CASSLSPGQNDGYTF.